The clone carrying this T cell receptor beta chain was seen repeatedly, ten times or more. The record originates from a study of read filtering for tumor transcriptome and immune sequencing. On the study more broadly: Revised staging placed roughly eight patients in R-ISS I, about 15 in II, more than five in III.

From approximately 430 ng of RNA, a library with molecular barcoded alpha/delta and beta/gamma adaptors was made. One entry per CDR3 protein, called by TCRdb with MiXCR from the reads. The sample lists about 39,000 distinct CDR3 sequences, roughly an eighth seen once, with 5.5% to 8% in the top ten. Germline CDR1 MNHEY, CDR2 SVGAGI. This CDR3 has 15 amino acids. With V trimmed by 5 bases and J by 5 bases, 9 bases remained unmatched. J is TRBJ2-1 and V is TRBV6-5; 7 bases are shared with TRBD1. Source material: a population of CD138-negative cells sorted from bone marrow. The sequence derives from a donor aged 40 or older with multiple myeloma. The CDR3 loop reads CASSQEPGQNNEQFF. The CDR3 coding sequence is TGTGCCAGCAGTCAAGAACCGGGACAGAACAATGAGCAGTTCTTC.